The source of this T cell receptor (beta chain) is a study of blood T cell repertoires in COVID-19. Repertoires were generated with immunoSEQ multiplex PCR, while TCRdb's copy carries only in-frame clones and drops some. The sample includes about 360,000 clones, 65% to 90% of them seen just once. CDR1 and CDR2 from the germline V gene are SGHNT and YYREEE (reference sequence). This CDR3 spans 15 amino acids. V trimming: 4 bases; J trimming: 7 bases; junction bases outside the gene matches: 8. The origin of this receptor is a woman between 55 and 75 years old with COVID-19, enrolled during active disease. The chain recombines TRBV5-4 with TRBJ1-4; 9 nucleotides align to TRBD1. The specimen sequenced was peripheral blood. Here the CDR3 DNA reads TGTGCCAGCAGCCCCCCGGGACAGGGTATTGAAAAACTGTTTTTT. This gives the protein CASSPPGQGIEKLFF.